This T cell receptor beta chain is from a study of T cells after somatic rescue of genetic block. Some clones are missing from TCRdb's copy, which holds only in-frame ones; the method was immunoSEQ multiplex PCR. Among about 67,000 clones listed, around 90% were seen once. This clone showed up just once. The germline gives CDR1 MDHEN, CDR2 SYDVKM. The CDR3 length is 11 residues. The ends were cut back, 5 bases at V and 4 bases at J, with 3 bases in the middle. The TCR originated in a middle-aged man. The V gene is TRBV28, the J gene TRBJ1-3; D call uncertain. Sequencing was performed on peripheral blood mononuclear cells (PBMCs). CDR3 bases: TGTGCCAGCAGTAAGGGAAACACCATATATTTT. As protein: CASSKGNTIYF.